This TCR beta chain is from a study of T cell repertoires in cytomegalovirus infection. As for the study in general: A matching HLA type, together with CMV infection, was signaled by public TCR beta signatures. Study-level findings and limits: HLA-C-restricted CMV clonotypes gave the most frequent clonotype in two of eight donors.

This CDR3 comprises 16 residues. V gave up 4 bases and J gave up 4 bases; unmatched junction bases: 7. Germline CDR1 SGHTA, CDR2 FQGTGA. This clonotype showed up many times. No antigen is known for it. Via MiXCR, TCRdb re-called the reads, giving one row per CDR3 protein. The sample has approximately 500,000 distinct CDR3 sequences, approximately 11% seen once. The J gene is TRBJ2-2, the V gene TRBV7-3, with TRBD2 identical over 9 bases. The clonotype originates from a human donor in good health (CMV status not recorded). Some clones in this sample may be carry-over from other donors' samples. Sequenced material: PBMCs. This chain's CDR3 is CASSSAGGPGTGELFF. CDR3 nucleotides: TGTGCCAGCAGCTCCGCGGGGGGGCCAGGCACCGGGGAGCTGTTTTTT.